The clone carrying this T cell receptor (beta chain) has a handful of counts. Its antigen is currently unknown. CDR1 and CDR2 from the germline V gene are MGHRA and YSYEKL. Trimming left V 4 bases short and J 0 bases short, with 21 bases between. CDR3 size: 18 residues. Sequencing used immunoSEQ multiplex PCR; TCRdb keeps in-frame clones, though not all of them. The table records about 23,000 clones, roughly 80% of them present only once. Every patient had relapsed following autologous stem cell transplantation, and cohorts differed in brentuximab vedotin exposure. Complete response, partial response or progressive disease constituted the best response categories observed. This entry is derived from a study of PD-1 blockade in classical Hodgkin lymphoma. Study information: Nivolumab was given intravenously to patients at 3 mg/kg every 2 weeks.

Study conclusions and caveats: The study found complete responders had baseline diversity similar to newly diagnosed patients. Newly diagnosed patients were said to have less baseline TCR diversity than healthy donors did.

The TCR sequence derives from a human donor with classical Hodgkin lymphoma. This sample comprised peripheral blood mononuclear cells (PBMCs), obtained before the second cycle of nivolumab. This chain links TRBV4-1 with TRBJ2-5; D perhaps matches TRBD2 (5 bases). The CDR3 DNA sequence: TGCGCCAGCAGCCCAACCTTCGGTCCTCGCGGGCACCAAGAGACCCAGTACTTC. Its protein product is CASSPTFGPRGHQETQYF.